A selection of T cell receptor beta chains follows, all from one sample in a study of identical twins. TCRdb processed the 5' RACE reads anew with MiXCR; each CDR3 protein has one entry. The sample consists of roughly 280,000 distinct CDR3 sequences, roughly 8.6% of them appearing once. The data were also submitted as part of a second study, on yellow fever vaccine responses in identical twins.

The sample comprised CD8+ T cells sorted from blood. These receptors were obtained from a woman younger than 30 in good health. Each CDR3 is given with its conserved first and last residue. Each record gives: clone size, V gene, J gene, CDR3 length, D gene, CDR3 DNA, CDR3 protein. The D gene is left open where the match is weak. The size field is filled for only some rows; it gives once, few, many or a size class.

clone_size: few
v_call: TRBV3-1
j_call: TRBJ2-3
cdr3_length: 18
d_call: TRBD2
cdr3_nt: TGTGCCAGCAGCCATCCGGCTGCGGGGGTCGCCTACACAGATACGCAGTATTTT
cdr3_aa: CASSHPAAGVAYTDTQYF

clone_size: many
v_call: TRBV4-1
j_call: TRBJ2-1
cdr3_length: 14
d_call: NA
cdr3_nt: TGCGCCAGCAGCCAAGATCCAGCTGGGGATGAGCAGTTCTTC
cdr3_aa: CASSQDPAGDEQFF

clone_size: NA
v_call: TRBV3-1
j_call: TRBJ2-7
cdr3_length: 13
d_call: NA
cdr3_nt: TGTGCCAGCAGCCAAGGGGAAATAGGCGAGCAGTACTTC
cdr3_aa: CASSQGEIGEQYF

clone_size: many
v_call: TRBV7-6
j_call: TRBJ2-1
cdr3_length: 16
d_call: TRBD1
cdr3_nt: TGTGCCAGCAGCCGACAAGGGACAGGGCAGGACAATGAGCAGTTCTTC
cdr3_aa: CASSRQGTGQDNEQFF

clone_size: NA
v_call: TRBV6-2/TRBV6-3
j_call: TRBJ2-5
cdr3_length: 15
d_call: NA
cdr3_nt: TGTGCCAGCAGATACCCCTTGGGGGACCAAGAGACCCAGTACTTC
cdr3_aa: CASRYPLGDQETQYF

clone_size: many
v_call: TRBV14
j_call: TRBJ2-3
cdr3_length: 15
d_call: TRBD2
cdr3_nt: TGTGCCAGCAGCCATTATAGCGGGAGGAGGGATACGCAGTATTTT
cdr3_aa: CASSHYSGRRDTQYF

clone_size: few
v_call: TRBV18
j_call: TRBJ1-6
cdr3_length: 15
d_call: NA
cdr3_nt: TGTGCCAGCTCACCGTTTCCGCAGGCGAATTCACCCCTCCACTTT
cdr3_aa: CASSPFPQANSPLHF

clone_size: few
v_call: TRBV5-6
j_call: TRBJ2-2
cdr3_length: 15
d_call: TRBD2
cdr3_nt: TGTGCCAGCAGCTTGGTTACTAGCGGGGCCGGGGAGCTGTTTTTT
cdr3_aa: CASSLVTSGAGELFF

clone_size: many
v_call: TRBV6-2/TRBV6-3
j_call: TRBJ2-7
cdr3_length: 15
d_call: TRBD2
cdr3_nt: TGTGCCAGCAGTTACTCGACTAGCGGAGGGTACGAGCAGTACTTC
cdr3_aa: CASSYSTSGGYEQYF

clone_size: few
v_call: TRBV10-3
j_call: TRBJ1-1
cdr3_length: 13
d_call: NA
cdr3_nt: TGTGCCATCAGTATGGACAGGAACACTGAAGCTTTCTTT
cdr3_aa: CAISMDRNTEAFF

clone_size: many
v_call: TRBV4-3
j_call: TRBJ2-1
cdr3_length: 13
d_call: NA
cdr3_nt: TGCGCCAGCAGCCAAGGGGGTTTCTATGAGCAGTTCTTC
cdr3_aa: CASSQGGFYEQFF

clone_size: many
v_call: TRBV28
j_call: TRBJ2-7
cdr3_length: 14
d_call: NA
cdr3_nt: TGTGCCAGCAGTCCCCAACGCGGAGGTTACGAGCAGTACTTC
cdr3_aa: CASSPQRGGYEQYF

clone_size: NA
v_call: TRBV5-1
j_call: TRBJ2-2
cdr3_length: 19
d_call: TRBD2
cdr3_nt: TGCGCCAGCAGCTCGAGCCTCGGGACTAGCGGGGGGAAGTCCGGGGAGCTGTTTTTT
cdr3_aa: CASSSSLGTSGGKSGELFF

clone_size: few
v_call: TRBV3-1
j_call: TRBJ2-7
cdr3_length: 18
d_call: TRBD1
cdr3_nt: TGTGCCAGCAGCCCCAATACAATACTCCGGGACAGGAAATACGAGCAGTACTTC
cdr3_aa: CASSPNTILRDRKYEQYF

clone_size: few
v_call: TRBV14
j_call: TRBJ2-1
cdr3_length: 16
d_call: TRBD2
cdr3_nt: TGTGCCAGCAGCCTCAAAGGACTAGCGGGAGGTCTAGAGCAGTTCTTC
cdr3_aa: CASSLKGLAGGLEQFF

clone_size: medium-sized
v_call: TRBV9
j_call: TRBJ1-2
cdr3_length: 15
d_call: NA
cdr3_nt: TGTGCCAGCAGCGGGGGAAGTGGAGCGGTGTATGGCTACACCTTC
cdr3_aa: CASSGGSGAVYGYTF

clone_size: NA
v_call: TRBV15
j_call: TRBJ2-3
cdr3_length: 14
d_call: NA
cdr3_nt: TGTGCCACCGGGCGGGACAGAGGCACAGATACGCAGTATTTT
cdr3_aa: CATGRDRGTDTQYF

clone_size: few
v_call: TRBV7-9
j_call: TRBJ2-7
cdr3_length: 12
d_call: NA
cdr3_nt: TGTGCCAGCAGTTCTCGGGTCTACGAGCAGTACTTC
cdr3_aa: CASSSRVYEQYF

clone_size: many
v_call: TRBV7-9
j_call: TRBJ2-7
cdr3_length: 14
d_call: NA
cdr3_nt: TGTGCCAGCAGCTTAGTACAGGGTAGTAACGAGCAGTACTTC
cdr3_aa: CASSLVQGSNEQYF

clone_size: many
v_call: TRBV7-9
j_call: TRBJ2-7
cdr3_length: 12
d_call: NA
cdr3_nt: TGCGCCAGCAGCTTGGAGGGCCCCGAGCAGTACTTC
cdr3_aa: CASSLEGPEQYF

clone_size: NA
v_call: TRBV2
j_call: TRBJ2-7
cdr3_length: 16
d_call: NA
cdr3_nt: TGTGCCAGCAGTGAACCAGCGGTTAAAAGCTCCTACGAGCAGTACTTC
cdr3_aa: CASSEPAVKSSYEQYF

clone_size: few
v_call: TRBV30
j_call: TRBJ2-2
cdr3_length: 11
d_call: NA
cdr3_nt: TGTGCCTGGAGCGGTACCGGGGAGCTGTTTTTT
cdr3_aa: CAWSGTGELFF